This TCR beta chain was identified during a study of technical replicates of blood from a few donors. The data were produced by immunoSEQ multiplex PCR, yet TCRdb's version contains in-frame clones alone and is incomplete. Of around 83,000 clones in the sample, 85% to 95% were seen once. The CDR3 is 13 amino acids. CDR1 MGHRA and CDR2 YSYEKL come from the germline V gene. The V end lost 1 base, the J end lost 8 bases, and 12 bases lay between the germline ends. The chain carries TRBV4-1 and TRBJ2-7; D remains unclear. The origin of this receptor is a human donor in good health. The sample consisted of T cells isolated from PBMCs. Here the CDR3 reads CASSQVDGAQQYF. The CDR3 DNA follows: TGCGCCAGCAGCCAAGTCGATGGAGCGCAGCAGTACTTC.